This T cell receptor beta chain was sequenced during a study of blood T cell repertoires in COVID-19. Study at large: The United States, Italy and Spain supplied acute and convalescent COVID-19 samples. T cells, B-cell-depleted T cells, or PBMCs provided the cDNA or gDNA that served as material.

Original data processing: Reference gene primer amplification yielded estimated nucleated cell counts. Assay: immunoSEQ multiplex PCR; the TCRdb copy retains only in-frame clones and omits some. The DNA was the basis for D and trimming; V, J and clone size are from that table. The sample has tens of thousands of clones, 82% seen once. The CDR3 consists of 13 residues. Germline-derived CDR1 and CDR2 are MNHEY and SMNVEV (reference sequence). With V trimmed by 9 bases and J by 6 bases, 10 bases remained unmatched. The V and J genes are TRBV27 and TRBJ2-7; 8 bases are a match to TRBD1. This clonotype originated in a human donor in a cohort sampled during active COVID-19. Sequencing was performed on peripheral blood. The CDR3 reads CASRTTGDFEQYF. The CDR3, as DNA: TGTGCCAGTAGAACGACAGGGGACTTCGAGCAGTACTTC.